This TCR beta chain derives from a study of T cells in Graves' hyperthyroidism and ophthalmopathy. Study as a whole: Prior to any treatment, at the point of initial diagnosis, peripheral blood was collected.

For Graves' hyperthyroidism to be stable, ophthalmopathy could not progress within 18 months. Diagnoses were made from clinical symptoms, serum measures (thyroxine and TRAb), thyroid ultrasound and orbital computed tomography. RNA transcripts yielded amplified TCR beta CDR3 regions. First-round RT-PCR targeting the TCR CDR3 was performed with the HTBI primer set. A single record per CDR3 protein comes from TCRdb applying MiXCR to the multiplex PCR reads. Of around 620,000 distinct CDR3 sequences listed, about 17% are singletons. The CDR3 has 15 residues. Between the trimmed V and J ends, which lost 3 bases and 1 base, there was a span of 13 bases. From germline, CDR1 is SGHRS and CDR2 YFSETQ.

V and J are TRBV5-1 and TRBJ2-5, with D possibly matching TRBD1 (6 bases). The sequence derives from a woman between 25 and 40 years old with Graves' hyperthyroidism. The sample was blood. CDR3 coding DNA: TGCGCCAGCAGCTCGATGAGGACAGTCCAAGAGACCCAGTACTTC. Its translation: CASSSMRTVQETQYF.